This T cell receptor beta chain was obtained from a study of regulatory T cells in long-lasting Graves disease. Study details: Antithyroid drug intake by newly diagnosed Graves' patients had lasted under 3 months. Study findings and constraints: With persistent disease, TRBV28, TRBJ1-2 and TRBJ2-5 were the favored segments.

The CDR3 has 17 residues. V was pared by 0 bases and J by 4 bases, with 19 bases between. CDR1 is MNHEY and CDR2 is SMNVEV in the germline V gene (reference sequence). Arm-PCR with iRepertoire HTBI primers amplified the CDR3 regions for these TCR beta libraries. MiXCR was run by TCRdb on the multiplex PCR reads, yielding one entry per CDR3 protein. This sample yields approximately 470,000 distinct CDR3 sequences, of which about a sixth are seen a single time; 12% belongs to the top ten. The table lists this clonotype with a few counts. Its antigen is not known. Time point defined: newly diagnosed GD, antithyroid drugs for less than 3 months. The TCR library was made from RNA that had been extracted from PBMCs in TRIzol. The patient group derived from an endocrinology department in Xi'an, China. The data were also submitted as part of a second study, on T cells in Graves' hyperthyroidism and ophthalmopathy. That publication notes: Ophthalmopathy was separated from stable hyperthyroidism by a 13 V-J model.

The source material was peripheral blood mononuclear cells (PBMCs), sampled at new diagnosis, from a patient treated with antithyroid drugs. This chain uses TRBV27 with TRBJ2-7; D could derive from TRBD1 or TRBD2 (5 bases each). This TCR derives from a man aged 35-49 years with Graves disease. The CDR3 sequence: CASSLSRGGGLGYEQYF. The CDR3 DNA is TGTGCCAGCAGTTTATCACGGGGTGGGGGATTGGGGTACGAGCAGTACTTC.